The entry below gives a single TCR beta chain sequence along with its context. This sample is drawn from a study of blood T cell repertoires in COVID-19. Whole-study context: From the United States, Italy and Spain came samples of acute and convalescent COVID-19. PBMCs, B-cell-depleted T cells, or T cells were the source of the cDNA or gDNA that made up the material.

Per the original methods: Quantification of nucleated cells was approximated via reference gene primer amplification. Sequencing was performed with immunoSEQ multiplex PCR; in TCRdb, only in-frame clones are kept and a portion is missing. The DNA gave D and trimming, while V, J and clone size come from that table. The sample yields some 41,000 clones, just over 85% seen once. CDR1 and CDR2 (germline): LGHDT, YNNKEL (reference sequence). Trimming stripped 4 bases from V and 1 base from J, with 11 bases between. The CDR3 runs 15 residues. What was sequenced was peripheral blood. J is TRBJ1-5 and V is TRBV3-1 (or the pseudogene TRBV3-2); D possibly corresponds to TRBD1 (5 bases). The source of this sequence is a man aged 35-49 years with active COVID-19. The chain's CDR3 is CASSPAGGSNQPQHF. The CDR3 nucleotides are TGTGCCAGCAGCCCCGCCGGGGGGAGCAATCAGCCCCAGCATTTT.